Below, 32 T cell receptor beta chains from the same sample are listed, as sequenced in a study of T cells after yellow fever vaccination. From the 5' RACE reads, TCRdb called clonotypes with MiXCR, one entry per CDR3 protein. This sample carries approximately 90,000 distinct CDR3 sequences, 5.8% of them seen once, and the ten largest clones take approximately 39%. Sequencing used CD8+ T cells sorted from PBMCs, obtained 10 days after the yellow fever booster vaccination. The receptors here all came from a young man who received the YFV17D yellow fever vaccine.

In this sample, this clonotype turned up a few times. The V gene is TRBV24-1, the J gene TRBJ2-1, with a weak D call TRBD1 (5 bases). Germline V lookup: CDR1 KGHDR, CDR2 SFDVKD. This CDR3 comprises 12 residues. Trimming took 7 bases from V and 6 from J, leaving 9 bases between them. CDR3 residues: CATSQGGNEQFF. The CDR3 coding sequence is TGTGCCACCAGCCAGGGTGGCAATGAGCAGTTCTTC.

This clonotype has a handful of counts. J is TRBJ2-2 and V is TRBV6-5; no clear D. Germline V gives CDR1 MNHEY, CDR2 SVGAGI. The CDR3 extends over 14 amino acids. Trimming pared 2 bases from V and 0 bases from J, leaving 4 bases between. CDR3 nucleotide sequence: TGTGCCAGCAGTTACACAGCGAACACCGGGGAGCTGTTTTTT. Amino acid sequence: CASSYTANTGELFF.

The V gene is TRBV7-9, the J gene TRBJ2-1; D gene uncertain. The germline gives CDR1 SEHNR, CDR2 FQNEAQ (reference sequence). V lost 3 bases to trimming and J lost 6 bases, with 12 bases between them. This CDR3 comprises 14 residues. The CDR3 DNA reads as TGTGCCAGCAGCTTTACTGGCAGGTCCAATGAGCAGTTCTTC. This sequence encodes CASSFTGRSNEQFF.

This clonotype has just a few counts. As DNA, the CDR3 is TGTGCCAGCAGTAACTATCCTGGGGGGAGCTCCTATAATTCACCCCTCCACTTT. Amino acids: CASSNYPGGSSYNSPLHF. The rearrangement joins TRBV6-5 to TRBJ1-6; D possibly corresponds to TRBD1 (5 bases). V lost 5 bases to trimming and J lost 0 bases, with 17 bases between them. This CDR3 region has 18 residues. Germline CDR1 and CDR2: MNHEY and SVGAGI.

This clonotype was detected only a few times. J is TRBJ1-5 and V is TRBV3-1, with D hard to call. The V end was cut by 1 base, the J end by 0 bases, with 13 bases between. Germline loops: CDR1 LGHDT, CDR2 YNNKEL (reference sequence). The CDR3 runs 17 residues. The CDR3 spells CASSQGVDPNSNQPQHF. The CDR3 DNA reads TGTGCCAGCAGCCAAGGTGTGGATCCCAATAGCAATCAGCCCCAGCATTTT.

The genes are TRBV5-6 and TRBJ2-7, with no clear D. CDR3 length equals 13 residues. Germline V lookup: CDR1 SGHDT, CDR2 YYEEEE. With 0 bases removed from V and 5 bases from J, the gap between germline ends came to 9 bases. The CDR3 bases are TGTGCCAGCAGCTTGGCGGCGAGCGACGAGCAGTACGTC. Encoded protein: CASSLAASDEQYV.

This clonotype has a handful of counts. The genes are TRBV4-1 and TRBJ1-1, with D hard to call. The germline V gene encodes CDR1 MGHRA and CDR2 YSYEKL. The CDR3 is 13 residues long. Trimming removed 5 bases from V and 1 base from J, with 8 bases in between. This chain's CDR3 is CASSTHKNTEAFF. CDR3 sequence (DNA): TGCGCCAGCAGCACCCACAAGAACACTGAAGCTTTCTTT.

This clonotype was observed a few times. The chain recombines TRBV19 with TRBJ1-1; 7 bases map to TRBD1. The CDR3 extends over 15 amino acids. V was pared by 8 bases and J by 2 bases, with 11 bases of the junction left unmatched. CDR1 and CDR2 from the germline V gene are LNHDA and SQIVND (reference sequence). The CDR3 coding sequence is TGTGCCAGTTCTCACAGGGGTTCGGAAAACACTGAAGCTTTCTTT. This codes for CASSHRGSENTEAFF.

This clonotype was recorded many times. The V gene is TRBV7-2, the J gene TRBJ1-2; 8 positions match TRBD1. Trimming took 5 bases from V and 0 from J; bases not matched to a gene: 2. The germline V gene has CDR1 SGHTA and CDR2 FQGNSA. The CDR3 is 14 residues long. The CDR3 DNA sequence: TGTGCCAGCAGCCCGGACAGGGCTAACTATGGCTACACCTTC. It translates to CASSPDRANYGYTF.

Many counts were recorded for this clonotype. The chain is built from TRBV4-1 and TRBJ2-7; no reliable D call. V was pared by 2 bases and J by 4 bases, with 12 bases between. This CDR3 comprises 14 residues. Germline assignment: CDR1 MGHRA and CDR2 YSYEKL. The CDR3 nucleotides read TGCGCCAGCAGCCAAACCAGTCCCTCTTACGAGCAGTACGTC. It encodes CASSQTSPSYEQYV.

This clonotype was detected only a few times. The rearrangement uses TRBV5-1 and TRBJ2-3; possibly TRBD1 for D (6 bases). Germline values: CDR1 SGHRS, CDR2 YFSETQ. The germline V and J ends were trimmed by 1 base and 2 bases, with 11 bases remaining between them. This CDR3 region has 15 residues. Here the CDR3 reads CASSLRGSPTDTQYF. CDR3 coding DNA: TGCGCCAGCAGCTTGAGGGGGTCCCCCACAGATACGCAGTATTTT.

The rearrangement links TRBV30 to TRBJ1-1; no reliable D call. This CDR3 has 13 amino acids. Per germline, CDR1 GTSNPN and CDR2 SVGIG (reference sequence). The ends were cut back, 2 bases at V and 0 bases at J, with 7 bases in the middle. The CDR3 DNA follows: TGTGCCTGGAGTTACTCCATGAACACTGAAGCTTTCTTT. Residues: CAWSYSMNTEAFF. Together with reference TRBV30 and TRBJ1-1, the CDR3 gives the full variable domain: SQTIHQWPATLVQPVGSPLSLECTVEGTSNPNLYWYRQAAGRGLQLLFYSVGIGQISSEVPQNLSASRPQDRQFILSSKKLLLSDSGFYLCAWSYSMNTEAFFGQGTRLTVV.

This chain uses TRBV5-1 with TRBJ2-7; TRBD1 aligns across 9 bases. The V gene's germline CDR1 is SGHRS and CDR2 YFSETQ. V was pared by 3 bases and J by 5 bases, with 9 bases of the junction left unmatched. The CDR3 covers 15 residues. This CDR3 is CASSSPGTGNNEQYF. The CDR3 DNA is TGCGCCAGCAGCTCCCCCGGGACAGGGAACAACGAGCAGTACTTC.

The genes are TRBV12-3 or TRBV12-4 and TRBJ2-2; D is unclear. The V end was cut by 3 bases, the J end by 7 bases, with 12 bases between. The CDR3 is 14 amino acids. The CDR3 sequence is CASSLSGFYGELFF. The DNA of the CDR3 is TGTGCCAGCAGTTTGTCCGGATTTTACGGGGAGCTGTTTTTT.

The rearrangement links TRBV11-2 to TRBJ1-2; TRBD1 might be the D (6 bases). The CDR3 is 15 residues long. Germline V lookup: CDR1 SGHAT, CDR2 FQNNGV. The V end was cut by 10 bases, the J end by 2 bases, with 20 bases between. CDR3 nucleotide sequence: TGTGCCACCTCTCTTGACAGGAGACCCAACTATGGCTACACCTTC. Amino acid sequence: CATSLDRRPNYGYTF.

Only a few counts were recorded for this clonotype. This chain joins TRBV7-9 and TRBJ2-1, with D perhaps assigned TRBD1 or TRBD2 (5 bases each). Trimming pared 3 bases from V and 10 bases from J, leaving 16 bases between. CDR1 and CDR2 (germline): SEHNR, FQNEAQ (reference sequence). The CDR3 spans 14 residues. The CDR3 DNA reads TGTGCCAGCAGCTTTTCAGTGAGGGGAACCGAGCAGTTCTTC. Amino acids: CASSFSVRGTEQFF.

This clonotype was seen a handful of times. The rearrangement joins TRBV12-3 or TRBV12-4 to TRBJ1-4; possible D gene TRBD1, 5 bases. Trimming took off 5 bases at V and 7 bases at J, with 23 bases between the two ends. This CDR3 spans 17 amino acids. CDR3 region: CASSTGYMGPRGEKLFF. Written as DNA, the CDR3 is TGTGCCAGCAGTACGGGATATATGGGGCCCCGCGGTGAAAAACTGTTTTTT.

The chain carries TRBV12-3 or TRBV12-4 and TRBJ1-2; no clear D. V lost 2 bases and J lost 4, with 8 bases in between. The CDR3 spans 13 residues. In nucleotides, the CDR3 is TGTGCCAGCAGTTTATCTGGAGTCTATGGCTACACCTTC. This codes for CASSLSGVYGYTF.

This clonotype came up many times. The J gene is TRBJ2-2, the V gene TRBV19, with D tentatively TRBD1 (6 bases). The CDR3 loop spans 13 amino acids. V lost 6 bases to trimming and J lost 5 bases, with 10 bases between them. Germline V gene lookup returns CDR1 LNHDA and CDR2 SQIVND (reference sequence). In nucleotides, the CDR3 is TGTGCCAGTAGGTCAGGGGCGACCGGGGAGCTGTTTTTT. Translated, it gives CASRSGATGELFF.

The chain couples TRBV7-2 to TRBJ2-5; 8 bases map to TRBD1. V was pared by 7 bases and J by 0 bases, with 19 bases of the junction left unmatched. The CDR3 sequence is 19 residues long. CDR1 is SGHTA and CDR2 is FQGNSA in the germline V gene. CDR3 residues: CASTFSGTGKNWYQETQYF. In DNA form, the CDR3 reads TGTGCCAGCACTTTTTCCGGGACAGGAAAGAATTGGTACCAAGAGACCCAGTACTTC.

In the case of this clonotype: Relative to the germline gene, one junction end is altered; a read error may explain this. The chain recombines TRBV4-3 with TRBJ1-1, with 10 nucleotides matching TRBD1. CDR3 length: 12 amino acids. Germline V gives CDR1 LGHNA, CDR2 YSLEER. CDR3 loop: CASSQGDRGPSF. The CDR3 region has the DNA TGCGCCAGCAGCCAGGGGGACAGGGGTCCCTCTTTT.

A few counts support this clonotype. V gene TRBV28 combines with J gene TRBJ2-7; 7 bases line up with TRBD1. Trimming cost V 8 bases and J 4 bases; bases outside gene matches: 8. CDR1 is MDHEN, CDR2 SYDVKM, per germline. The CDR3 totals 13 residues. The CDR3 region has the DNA TGTGCCAGCGGTGACAGGGATCGGTACGAGCAGTACGTC. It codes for CASGDRDRYEQYV.

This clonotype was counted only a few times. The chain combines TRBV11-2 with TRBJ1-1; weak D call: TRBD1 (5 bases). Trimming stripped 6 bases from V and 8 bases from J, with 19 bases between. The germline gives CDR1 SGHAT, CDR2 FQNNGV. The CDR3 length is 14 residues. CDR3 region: CASRDPGKLVEAFF. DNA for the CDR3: TGTGCCAGCAGGGATCCAGGGAAATTGGTGGAAGCTTTCTTT. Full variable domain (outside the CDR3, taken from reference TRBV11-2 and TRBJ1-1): EAGVAQSPRYKIIEKRQSVAFWCNPISGHATLYWYQQILGQGPKLLIQFQNNGVVDDSQLPKDRFSAERLKGVDSTLKIQPAKLEDSAVYLCASRDPGKLVEAFFGQGTRLTVV.

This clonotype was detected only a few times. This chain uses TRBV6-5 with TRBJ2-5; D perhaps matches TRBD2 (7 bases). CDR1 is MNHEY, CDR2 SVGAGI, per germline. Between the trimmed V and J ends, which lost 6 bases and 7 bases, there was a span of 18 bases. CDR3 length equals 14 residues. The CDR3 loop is CASSLQGGGGTQYF. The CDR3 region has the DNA TGTGCCAGCAGCTTACAGGGAGGGGGGGGGACCCAGTACTTC.

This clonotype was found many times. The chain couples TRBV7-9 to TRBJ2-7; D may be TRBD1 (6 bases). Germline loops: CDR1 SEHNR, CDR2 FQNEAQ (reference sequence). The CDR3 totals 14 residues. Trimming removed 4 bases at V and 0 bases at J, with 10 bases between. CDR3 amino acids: CASSSPGHSYEQYF. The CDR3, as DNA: TGTGCCAGCAGCTCCCCGGGACACTCCTACGAGCAGTACTTC.

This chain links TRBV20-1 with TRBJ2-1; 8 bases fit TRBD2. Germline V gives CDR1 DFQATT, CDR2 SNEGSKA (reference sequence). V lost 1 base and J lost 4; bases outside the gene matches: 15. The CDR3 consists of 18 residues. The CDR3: CSARGWASGPWGYNEQFF. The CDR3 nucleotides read TGCAGTGCTAGAGGGTGGGCTAGCGGGCCCTGGGGGTACAATGAGCAGTTCTTC.

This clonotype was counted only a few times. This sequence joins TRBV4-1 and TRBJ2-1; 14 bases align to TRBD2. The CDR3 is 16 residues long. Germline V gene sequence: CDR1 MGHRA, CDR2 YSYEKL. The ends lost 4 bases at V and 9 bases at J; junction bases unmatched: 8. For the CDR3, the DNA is TGCGCCAGCAGCCGACGACTAGCGGGGGGGACCCCTGAGCAGTTCTTC. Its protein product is CASSRRLAGGTPEQFF.

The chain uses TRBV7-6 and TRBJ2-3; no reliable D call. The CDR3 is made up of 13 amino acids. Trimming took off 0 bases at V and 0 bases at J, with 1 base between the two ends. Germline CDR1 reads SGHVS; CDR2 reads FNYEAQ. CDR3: CASSLASTDTQYF. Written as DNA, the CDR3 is TGTGCCAGCAGCTTAGCTAGCACAGATACGCAGTATTTT.

The CDR3 loop reads CASSDYFGTLKYEQYF. Written as DNA, the CDR3 is TGTGCCAGCAGTGACTATTTCGGGACACTAAAATACGAGCAGTACTTC. The genes are TRBV6-1 and TRBJ2-7; a possible D gene is TRBD1 (6 bases). The germline gives CDR1 MNHNS, CDR2 SASEGT. Between the trimmed V and J ends, which lost 3 bases and 4 bases, there was a span of 19 bases. This CDR3 has 16 residues.

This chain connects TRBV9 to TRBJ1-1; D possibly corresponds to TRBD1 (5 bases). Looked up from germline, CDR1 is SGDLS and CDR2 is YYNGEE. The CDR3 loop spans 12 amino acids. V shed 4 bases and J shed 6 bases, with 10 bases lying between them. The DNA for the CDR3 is TGTGCCAGCAGCCCTCGGGGCCCTGAAGCTTTCTTT. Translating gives CASSPRGPEAFF.

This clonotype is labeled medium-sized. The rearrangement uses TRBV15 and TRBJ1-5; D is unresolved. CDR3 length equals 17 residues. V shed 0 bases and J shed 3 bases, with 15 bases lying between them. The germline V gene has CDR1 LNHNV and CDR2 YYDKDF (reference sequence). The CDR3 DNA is TGTGCCACCAGCAGAGAATGGGCCGTTCCGTTCAATCAGCCCCAGCATTTT. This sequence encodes CATSREWAVPFNQPQHF.

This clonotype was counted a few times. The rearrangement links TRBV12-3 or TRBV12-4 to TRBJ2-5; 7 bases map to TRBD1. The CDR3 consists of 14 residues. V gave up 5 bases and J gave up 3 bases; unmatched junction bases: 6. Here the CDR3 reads CASSLDRVEETQYF. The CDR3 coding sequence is TGTGCCAGCAGTCTAGACAGGGTTGAAGAGACCCAGTACTTC.